This paragraph covers one T cell receptor (beta chain) sequence. Its target is unknown. Isolating PBMCs gave at least 6.5 million of these cells per sample. It was with a sample-barcoded 5' primer and a J-beta primer mix that a second PCR of roughly 7 to 12 cycles was run. TCRdb analysed the 5' RACE reads with MiXCR anew, one entry per CDR3 protein. Of around 700,000 distinct CDR3 sequences listed, 25% are singletons. This specimen comes from a study of blood T cells in healthy people across ages. Whole-study results and caveats: Samples with more naive T cells showed higher observed beta diversity.

This CDR3 has 15 amino acids. Germline V gives CDR1 MNHNS, CDR2 SASEGT. V was clipped by 4 bases and J by 3 bases; unmatched bases: 7. The same data also went into a second study, on T cells of mothers and their children. Per that paper: A few healthy Caucasian mothers, along with their six children, served as the donors. Related and unrelated pairs show similar thymic shaping of TCR recombination output.

Sequencing used blood. This TCR was recovered from a boy between 10 and 17 years old in good health. This chain uses TRBV6-1 with TRBJ2-7, with 9 bases matching TRBD2. The CDR3: CASSGGRGRGYEQYF. The CDR3 DNA follows: TGTGCCAGCAGTGGCGGTCGCGGGAGGGGCTACGAGCAGTACTTC.